This entry is about one T cell receptor (beta chain). The sample has other DNA sequences that encode this CDR3 too. The data are from a study of control samples from healthy donors and cancer patients. Per germline, CDR1 DFQATT and CDR2 SNEGSKA (reference sequence). V was shortened by 3 bases and J by 3 bases, with 12 bases between the two germline ends. This CDR3 contains 13 residues. The assay was immunoSEQ multiplex PCR, and TCRdb's table has in-frame clones only and misses some. The data contain about 150,000 clones, around 90% of them singletons. The gene calls are TRBV20-1 and TRBJ2-7; a weak D match, TRBD2 (6 bases). The material sequenced was blood. This TCR was sampled from a man younger than 45 in good health. CDR3 sequence reads: CSASRRAGYEQYF. The CDR3, as DNA: TGCAGTGCTAGTCGGCGAGCGGGCTACGAGCAGTACTTC.